This TCR beta chain is from a study of CD8 T cells in ankylosing spondylitis (dated by TCRdb to the late 2010s). Context from the whole study: The study profiled T cell receptor beta repertoires in healthy donors and ankylosing spondylitis patients to find disease-linked TCR variants. The full study cohort was made up of under 30 ankylosing spondylitis patients and roughly 98 healthy donors. Peripheral blood was sampled, and synovial fluid was also collected from ankylosing spondylitis patients.

Only a few counts were recorded for this clonotype. No cognate antigen has been identified for it. Base qualities are not recorded, but no much larger clone differs from it by a single base. The paper as a whole reports these results and caveats: In peripheral blood, the disease-linked clones were found at relatively low frequencies and had a CD8+ phenotype. Blood from ankylosing spondylitis patients appeared to be characterized by a TCR beta motif made up of several highly homologous amino acid variants. Some motif variants had previously been reported in the synovial fluid and blood of reactive arthritis patients, which suggests shared mechanisms of disease initiation. Significant enrichment of the disease-linked clones was reported in matched synovial fluid samples from ankylosing spondylitis patients.

Synovial fluid samples were matched to blood samples from the same ankylosing spondylitis patients. Reading the germline V gene (reference sequence) gives CDR1 SEHNR and CDR2 FQNEAQ. V ends up 2 bases short and J 6 bases short, with an unmatched junction base count of 8. Reading from cysteine to phenylalanine, the CDR3 counts 16 amino acids. Only the CDR3 portion is preserved as DNA: 48 bases, with reading frame beginning at the first base. For sequencing, an Illumina HiSeq 2500 was employed. Quantitative 5'-RACE with molecular barcodes was used to prepare TCR beta libraries. The published analysis was carried out like this. To identify disease-linked TCR variants, a new computational method was used, one built on a probabilistic model of VDJ rearrangement. In TCRdb, the public reads were trimmed at Q25 with fastp and aligned with MiXCR, with productive beta chains retained. Identical CDR3 proteins give one entry, which carries the most common genes and DNA. It is TCRdb's table, rather than the study itself, that gives the V and J calls and clone size. This sample holds under 150,000 distinct CDR3 sequences; roughly 8% were observed only once. The top ten constitute less than 7.5% of the sample.

The chain joins TRBV7-9 to TRBJ2-1; 9 bases in between match TRBD2. This sequence was found in a male donor with ankylosing spondylitis. The source material was synovial fluid, either unsorted or a sorted T cell fraction (not recorded which). Here is the DNA: TGTGCCAGCAGCTTAAGGGGGCTAGCGGGAACCAATGAGCAGTTCTTC. Its translation reads: CASSLRGLAGTNEQFF. With all but the CDR3 taken from the reference TRBV7-9 and TRBJ2-1 genes, the full variable domain is: DTGVSQNPRHKITKRGQNVTFRCDPISEHNRLYWYRQTLGQGPEFLTYFQNEAQLEKSRLLSDRFSAERPKGSFSTLEIQRTEQGDSAMYLCASSLRGLAGTNEQFFGPGTRLTVL.